One T cell receptor beta chain is described in this entry. The sample belongs to a study of T cell responses to AZD1222 COVID-19 vaccine. Sequencing used immunoSEQ multiplex PCR; TCRdb keeps in-frame clones, though not all of them. This table holds roughly 200,000 clones, approximately 94% found once. The sequence derives from an adult who received the MenACWY meningococcal vaccine as a control. The source was peripheral blood, collected 28 days after the second dose of the MenACWY control vaccine.

CDR3 DNA sequence: TGTGCCAGCAGCCAAGTATATGAGTTTGGGGGTGAGCAGTTCTTC. Protein: CASSQVYEFGGEQFF. The rearrangement joins TRBV14 to TRBJ2-1; D possibly uses TRBD1 or TRBD2 (5 bases each). The CDR3 spans 15 residues. Germline lookup yields CDR1 SGHDN and CDR2 FVKESK. Trimming pared 1 base from V and 9 bases from J, leaving 16 bases between.